What follows are 2 T cell receptor beta chains derived from one specimen sequenced in a study of Ad26.COV2.S vaccination and SARS-CoV-2 variants. Clones were sequenced by immunoSEQ multiplex PCR, and TCRdb holds only the in-frame ones, with some missing. The sample contains about 97,000 clones, 60% to 85% of which appear only once. The material sequenced was peripheral blood, taken after recovery from COVID-19. Source of these receptors: a human donor who had recovered from COVID-19.

The rearrangement uses TRBV27 and TRBJ1-5; the D gene is possibly TRBD1 (6 bases). Trimming shortened V by 3 bases and J by 4 bases, and 10 bases separated the two germline ends. This CDR3 spans 14 amino acids. In germline, CDR1 is MNHEY, CDR2 SMNVEV (reference sequence). This CDR3 reads CASSFSDSNQPQHF. CDR3 DNA sequence: TGTGCCAGCAGTTTTTCGGACAGTAATCAGCCCCAGCATTTT.

The chain joins TRBV30 to TRBJ1-6; perhaps TRBD1 as D (5 bases). Trimming shortened V by 3 bases and J by 10 bases, and 10 bases separated the two germline ends. The CDR3 has 12 amino acids. CDR1 GTSNPN and CDR2 SVGIG come from the germline V gene (reference sequence). CDR3 bases: TGTGCCTGGAGCCGGGGGGAGTCACCCCTCCACTTT. Amino acid sequence: CAWSRGESPLHF.